This T cell receptor beta chain was observed in a study of blood T cell repertoires in COVID-19. In the study overall: The United States, Italy and Spain supplied acute and convalescent COVID-19 samples. Sample material is recorded as cDNA or gDNA derived from T cells, B-cell-depleted T cells, or PBMCs.

Per germline, CDR1 SGHDT and CDR2 YYEEEE. V was pared by 0 bases and J by 2 bases, with 4 bases of the junction left unmatched. The CDR3 totals 15 residues. This clone has only a few counts. Per the original data handling: Scientists estimated how many nucleated cells there were by amplifying reference gene primers. The repertoire was sequenced with immunoSEQ multiplex PCR; TCRdb's copy has only in-frame clones and lacks some. That table gives V, J and clone size, and the DNA gave D and trimming. The table records under 95,000 clones, approximately 79% of them present only once. V is TRBV5-6 and J is TRBJ1-2, with TRBD1 matching over 7 bases. Sequencing used peripheral blood. The receptor's source is a man aged 65 to 79 with acute or convalescent COVID-19. CDR3 bases: TGTGCCAGCAGCTTGGGACAGGGTGGGAACTATGGCTACACCTTC. This translates into CASSLGQGGNYGYTF. The variable domain in full, with the rest retrieved from reference TRBV5-6 and TRBJ1-2, is DAGVTQSPTHLIKTRGQQVTLRCSPKSGHDTVSWYQQALGQGPQFIFQYYEEEERQRGNFPDRFSGHQFPNYSSELNVNALLLGDSALYLCASSLGQGGNYGYTFGSGTRLTVV.